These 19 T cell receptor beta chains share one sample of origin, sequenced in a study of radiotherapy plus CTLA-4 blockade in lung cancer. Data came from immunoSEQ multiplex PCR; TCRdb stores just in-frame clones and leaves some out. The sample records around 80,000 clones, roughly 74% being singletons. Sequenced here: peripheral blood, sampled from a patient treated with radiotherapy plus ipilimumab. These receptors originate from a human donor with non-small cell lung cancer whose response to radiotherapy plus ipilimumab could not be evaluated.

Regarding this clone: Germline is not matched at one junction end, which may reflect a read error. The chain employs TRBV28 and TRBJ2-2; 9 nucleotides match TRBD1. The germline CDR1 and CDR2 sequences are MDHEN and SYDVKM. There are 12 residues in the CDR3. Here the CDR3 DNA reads TGTGCCAGCAGGAACCGGGACAGGGCGTTAATTTTT. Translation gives CASRNRDRALIF.

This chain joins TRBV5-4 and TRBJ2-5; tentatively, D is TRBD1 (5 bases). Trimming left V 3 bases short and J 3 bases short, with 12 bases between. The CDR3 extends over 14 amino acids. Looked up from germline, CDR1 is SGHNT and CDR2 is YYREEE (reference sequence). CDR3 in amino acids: CASSYHRSKETQYF. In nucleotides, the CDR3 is TGTGCCAGCAGCTACCACAGGTCAAAAGAGACCCAGTACTTC.

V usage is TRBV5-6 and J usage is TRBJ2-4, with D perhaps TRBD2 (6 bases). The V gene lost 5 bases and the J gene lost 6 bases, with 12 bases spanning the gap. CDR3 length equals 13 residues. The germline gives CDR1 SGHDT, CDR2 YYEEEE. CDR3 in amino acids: CASRPGAGNIQYF. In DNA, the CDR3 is TGTGCCAGCAGACCGGGAGCTGGAAACATTCAGTACTTC.

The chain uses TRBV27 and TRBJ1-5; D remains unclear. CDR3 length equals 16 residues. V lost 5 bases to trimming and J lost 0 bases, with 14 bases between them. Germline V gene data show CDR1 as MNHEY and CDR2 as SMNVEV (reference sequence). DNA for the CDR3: TGTGCCAGCAGTCCCTCGTTCTTTCCTAGCAATCAGCCCCAGCATTTT. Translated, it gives CASSPSFFPSNQPQHF.

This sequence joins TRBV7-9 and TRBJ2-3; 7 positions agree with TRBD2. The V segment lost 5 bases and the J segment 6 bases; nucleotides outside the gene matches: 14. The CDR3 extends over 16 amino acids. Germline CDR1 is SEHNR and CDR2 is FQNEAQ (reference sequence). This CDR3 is CASSPRALAEGDTQYF. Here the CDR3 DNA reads TGTGCCAGCAGCCCGAGAGCCCTAGCGGAGGGGGATACGCAGTATTTT. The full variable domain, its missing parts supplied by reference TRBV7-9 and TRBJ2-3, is DTGVSQNPRHKITKRGQNVTFRCDPISEHNRLYWYRQTLGQGPEFLTYFQNEAQLEKSRLLSDRFSAERPKGSFSTLEIQRTEQGDSAMYLCASSPRALAEGDTQYFGPGTRLTVL.

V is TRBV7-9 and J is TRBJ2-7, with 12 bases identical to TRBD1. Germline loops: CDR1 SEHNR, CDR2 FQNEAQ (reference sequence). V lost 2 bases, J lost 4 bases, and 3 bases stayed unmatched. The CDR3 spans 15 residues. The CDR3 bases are TGTGCCAGCAGCTTACCGGGACAGGGGGCTTACGAGCAGTACTTC. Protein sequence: CASSLPGQGAYEQYF.

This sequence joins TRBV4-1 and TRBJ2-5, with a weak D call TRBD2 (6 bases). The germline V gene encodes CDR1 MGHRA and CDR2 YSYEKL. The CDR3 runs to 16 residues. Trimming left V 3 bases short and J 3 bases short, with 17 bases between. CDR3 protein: CASSQGELAGEETQYF. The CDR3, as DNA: TGCGCCAGCAGCCAGGGGGAACTAGCTGGAGAAGAGACCCAGTACTTC.

The DNA for the CDR3 is TGTGCCAGCAGCGTAGTGGCGGGGTGGAACACCGGGGAGCTGTTTTTT. As protein: CASSVVAGWNTGELFF. The V call is TRBV9, the J call TRBJ2-2; perhaps TRBD2 as D (6 bases). V lost 0 bases to trimming and J lost 1 base, with 10 bases between them. The CDR3 loop spans 16 amino acids. Germline V lookup: CDR1 SGDLS, CDR2 YYNGEE.

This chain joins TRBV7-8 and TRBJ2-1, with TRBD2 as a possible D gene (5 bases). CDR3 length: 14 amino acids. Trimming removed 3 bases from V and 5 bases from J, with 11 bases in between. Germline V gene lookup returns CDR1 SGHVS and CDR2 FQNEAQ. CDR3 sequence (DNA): TGTGCCAGCAGCTTGCTGCTAGCCAACAATGAGCAGTTCTTC. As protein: CASSLLLANNEQFF.

The CDR3 reads CASSFRGGVNQETQYF. DNA of the CDR3: TGTGCCAGCAGCTTTCGAGGGGGCGTGAATCAAGAGACCCAGTACTTC. The gene calls are TRBV7-3 and TRBJ2-5, with TRBD1 matching 7 bases. Germline V gene sequence: CDR1 SGHTA, CDR2 FQGTGA. The length of the CDR3 is 16 residues. The ends lost 3 bases at V and 2 bases at J; junction bases unmatched: 9.

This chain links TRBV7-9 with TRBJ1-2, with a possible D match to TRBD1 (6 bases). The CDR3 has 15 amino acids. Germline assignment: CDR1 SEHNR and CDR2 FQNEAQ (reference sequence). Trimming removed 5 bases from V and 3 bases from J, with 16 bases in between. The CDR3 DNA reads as TGTGCCAGCAGCCCACTGGGGGGGCTCCACTATGGCTACACCTTC. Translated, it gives CASSPLGGLHYGYTF.

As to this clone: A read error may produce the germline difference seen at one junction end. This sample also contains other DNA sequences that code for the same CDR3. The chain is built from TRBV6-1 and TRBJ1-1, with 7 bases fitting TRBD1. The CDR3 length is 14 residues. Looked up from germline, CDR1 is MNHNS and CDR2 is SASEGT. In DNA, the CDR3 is TGTGCCAGCAGTGACCGACAGGGTAGGACTGAGGCTTTCTTT. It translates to CASSDRQGRTEAFF.

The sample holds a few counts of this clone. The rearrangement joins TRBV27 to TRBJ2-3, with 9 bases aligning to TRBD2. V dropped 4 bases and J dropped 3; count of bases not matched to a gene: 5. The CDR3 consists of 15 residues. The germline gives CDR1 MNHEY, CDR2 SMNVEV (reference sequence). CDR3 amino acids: CASSSLSGSTDTQYF. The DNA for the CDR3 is TGTGCCAGCAGTTCCCTTAGCGGGAGTACAGATACGCAGTATTTT.

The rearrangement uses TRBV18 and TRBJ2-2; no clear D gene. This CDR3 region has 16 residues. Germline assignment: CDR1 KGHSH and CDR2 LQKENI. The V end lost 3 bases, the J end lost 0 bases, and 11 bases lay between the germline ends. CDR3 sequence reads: CASSPQPPANTGELFF. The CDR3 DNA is TGTGCCAGCTCACCTCAACCCCCGGCGAACACCGGGGAGCTGTTTTTT.

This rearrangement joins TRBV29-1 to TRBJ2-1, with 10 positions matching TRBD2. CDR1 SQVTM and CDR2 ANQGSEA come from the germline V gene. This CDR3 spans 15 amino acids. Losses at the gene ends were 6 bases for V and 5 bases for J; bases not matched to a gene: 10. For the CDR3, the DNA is TGCAGCGTCCCCCGATGGACTAGCGGCGACAATGAGCAGTTCTTC. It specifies CSVPRWTSGDNEQFF.

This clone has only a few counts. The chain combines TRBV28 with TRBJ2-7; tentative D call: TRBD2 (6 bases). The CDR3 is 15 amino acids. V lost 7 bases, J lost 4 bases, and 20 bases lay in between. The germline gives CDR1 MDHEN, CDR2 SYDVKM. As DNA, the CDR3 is TGTGCCAGCATGCGTGGGGGGATCCCATCTTACGAGCAGTACTTC. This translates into CASMRGGIPSYEQYF.

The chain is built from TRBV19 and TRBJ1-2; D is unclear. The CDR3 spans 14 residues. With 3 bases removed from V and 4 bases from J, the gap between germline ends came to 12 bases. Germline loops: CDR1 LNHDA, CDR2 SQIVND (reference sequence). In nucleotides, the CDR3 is TGTGCCAGTAGTATTCAGATTACCCTCTATGGCTACACCTTC. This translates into CASSIQITLYGYTF.

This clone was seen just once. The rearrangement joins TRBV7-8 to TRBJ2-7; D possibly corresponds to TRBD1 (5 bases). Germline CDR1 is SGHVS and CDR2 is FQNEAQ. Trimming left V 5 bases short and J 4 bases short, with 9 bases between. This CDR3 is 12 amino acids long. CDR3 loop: CASSQDTYEQYF. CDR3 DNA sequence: TGTGCCAGCAGCCAGGACACGTACGAGCAGTACTTC.

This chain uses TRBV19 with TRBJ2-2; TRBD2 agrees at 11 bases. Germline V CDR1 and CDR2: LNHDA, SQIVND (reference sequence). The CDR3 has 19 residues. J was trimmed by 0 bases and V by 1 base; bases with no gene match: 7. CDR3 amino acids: CASSIALAGGRANTGELFF. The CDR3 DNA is TGTGCCAGTAGTATAGCCCTAGCGGGGGGCCGCGCGAACACCGGGGAGCTGTTTTTT.